This T cell receptor beta chain appears in the sequencing data of a study of human T cells and chemical hapten exposure. CDR3 length: 14 amino acids. Looked up from germline, CDR1 is DFQATT and CDR2 is SNEGSKA (reference sequence). V was trimmed by 3 bases and J by 2 bases, leaving 14 bases between them. The library labeled individual cDNA molecules by adding unique molecular identifiers to them. One entry per CDR3 protein, called by TCRdb with MiXCR from the RACE reads. The sample includes around 69,000 distinct CDR3 sequences, around 8.8% of them seen just once. This clonotype was seen at least ten times. The time point was: patch test 2, 6 weeks after DPC sensitization. Treatment here: therapeutic diphenylcyclopropenone sensitization with weekly scalp DPC.

This sequence was found in a woman aged 45-59 years with alopecia areata. Some clones in this sample may be carry-over from other donors' samples. The V call is TRBV20-1, the J call TRBJ2-7, with unresolved D. The source was whole blood, collected in connection with sensitization to the hapten diphenylcyclopropenone (DPC). CDR3 in amino acids: CSARIPRGPYEQYF. The DNA for the CDR3 is TGCAGTGCTAGGATCCCTCGAGGACCCTACGAGCAGTACTTC.